These T cell receptor beta chains were read from a single sample in a study of blood T cells in healthy people across ages. TCRdb re-called the 5' RACE reads with MiXCR, one entry per CDR3 protein. The sample lists roughly 640,000 distinct CDR3 sequences, approximately 30% occurring once. Sequences were obtained from blood. Receptors were obtained from an elderly woman in good health. Both conserved end residues are part of each CDR3. The order of the fields is J gene, V gene, D gene, clone size, CDR3 DNA, CDR3 protein. A D gene is named only where the DNA matches it firmly. Clone size is stated in some rows and not others, as once, few, many or a class when expanded.

TRBJ2-5 TRBV12-3/TRBV12-4 TRBD2 NA TGTGCCAGCAGGCCAGACTTTTTTCGGGGGGGGTCGACCTGGGAGACCCAGTACTTC CASRPDFFRGGSTWETQYF
TRBJ1-2 TRBV18 NA NA TGTGCCAGCTCACCACAGACGGACAGATCTACCTATGGCTACACCTTC CASSPQTDRSTYGYTF
TRBJ2-5 TRBV7-2 NA many TGTGCCAGCAGCTTAATGCTGTCACAAGAGACCCAGTACTTC CASSLMLSQETQYF
TRBJ2-1 TRBV7-2 NA many TGTGCCAGCAGCTTAGCCCCCATGAATGAGCAGTTCTTC CASSLAPMNEQFF
TRBJ2-5 TRBV29-1 NA many TGCAGCGGTGACATCGCGGAGACCCAGTACTTC CSGDIAETQYF
TRBJ2-6 TRBV6-5 NA many TGTGCCAGCAGTTACTCTCGGGCGGGCGGCTCTTCCTCTGGGGCCAACGTCCTGACTTTC CASSYSRAGGSSSGANVLTF
TRBJ2-3 TRBV5-1 NA NA TGCGCCAGCAGCTGGGCAGGGGCAGCTGATACGCAGTATTTT CASSWAGAADTQYF
TRBJ2-7 TRBV28 NA many TGTGCCAGCAACAGGGAGGGAACCTACGAGCAGTACTTC CASNREGTYEQYF
TRBJ1-1 TRBV13 TRBD1 few TGTGCCAGCAGCTTAGGGCCAGGGGGGAACACTGAAGCTTTCTTT CASSLGPGGNTEAFF
TRBJ2-4 TRBV10-3 NA NA TGTGCCATCAGTGAATTATCGCAGGCCGGCATTCAGTACTTC CAISELSQAGIQYF
TRBJ2-1 TRBV5-1 TRBD1 many TGCGCCAGCAGCTTGGCCGGGACAGGGAACAATGAGCAGTTCTTC CASSLAGTGNNEQFF
TRBJ1-4 TRBV3-1 NA NA TGTGCCAGCAGAAGTCTGCAGGCTAATGAAAAACTGTTTTTT CASRSLQANEKLFF
TRBJ2-3 TRBV7-2 TRBD2 NA TGTGCCAGCAGCTACCGCGTGACGGGGGGTTCTACAGATACGCAGTATTTT CASSYRVTGGSTDTQYF
TRBJ1-3 TRBV20-1 NA NA TGCAGTGCGTGGTCCATCTCTGGAAACACCATATATTTT CSAWSISGNTIYF
TRBJ2-7 TRBV7-2 NA NA TGTGCCAGCCGTCAACCCAGCTCCTACGAGCAGTACTTC CASRQPSSYEQYF
TRBJ1-1 TRBV2 NA NA TGTGCCAGCAGTGAAGGACAGTCGAACACTGAAGCTTTCTTT CASSEGQSNTEAFF
TRBJ2-7 TRBV2 NA many TGTGCCAGCAGGCGCCAGACGAGTGTGGGATGGTACTTC CASRRQTSVGWYF
TRBJ1-5 TRBV20-1 NA NA TGCAGTGCTAGAAGCCAGGACAATCAGCCCCAGCATTTT CSARSQDNQPQHF
TRBJ1-1 TRBV7-2 TRBD1 many TGTGCCAGCGGGACAGAAGAAATGAACACTGAAGCTTTCTTT CASGTEEMNTEAFF
TRBJ1-3 TRBV7-2 NA NA TGTGCCAGCAGTAGGGAGGCCTCTGGAAACACCATATATTTT CASSREASGNTIYF
TRBJ2-2 TRBV5-1 TRBD2 NA TGCGCCAGCAGCATAGCGGGGGGGACTAACACCGGGAAGCTGTTTTTT CASSIAGGTNTGKLFF
TRBJ1-5 TRBV29-1 TRBD1 NA TGCAGCGTCTCGACAGGGGATCAGCCCCAGCATTTT CSVSTGDQPQHF
TRBJ1-1 TRBV28 NA many TGTGCCAGCAACCTGGGGGGGAAGAATGCTTTCTTT CASNLGGKNAFF
TRBJ2-1 TRBV5-1 NA once TGCGCCAGCAGCTCAGGACAGAGCTCCTACAATGAGCAGTTCTTC CASSSGQSSYNEQFF
TRBJ1-6 TRBV3-1 NA NA TGTGCCAGCAGCCGGGACCGGAGGTCCCATAATTCGCCCCTCCACTTT CASSRDRRSHNSPLHF
TRBJ2-2 TRBV6-2/TRBV6-3 TRBD2 few TGTGCCAGCAATCTAGCGGGGCGGGCCGGGGAGCTGTTTTTT CASNLAGRAGELFF
TRBJ1-1 TRBV7-2 NA many TGTGCCAGCAGCACCGGTCGGAAGACTGAAGCTTTCTTT CASSTGRKTEAFF
TRBJ1-2 TRBV27 NA many TGTGCCAGCAGACCATTGGGAGACCTTAGCTATGGCTACACCTTC CASRPLGDLSYGYTF
TRBJ1-2 TRBV18 TRBD1 NA TGTGCCAGCTCACTGGGACAGGGCACCGGCTATGGCTACACCTTC CASSLGQGTGYGYTF
TRBJ2-2 TRBV5-1 NA many TGCGCCAGCAGCTTGGTACCCATAACGAACACCGGGGAGCTGTTTTTT CASSLVPITNTGELFF
TRBJ1-4 TRBV20-1 TRBD1 NA TGCAGTGCTAGACCTGAACAGGGGGTCGCTGAAAAACTGTTTTTT CSARPEQGVAEKLFF
TRBJ2-7 TRBV6-1 NA few TGTGCCAGCAGTGCGGACGGGGGAGGTGGCGAGCAGTACTTC CASSADGGGGEQYF
TRBJ2-6 TRBV6-2/TRBV6-3 NA many TGTGCCAGCACGCCGGATTTGGGGGCCAACGTCCTGACTTTC CASTPDLGANVLTF